Each of the 26 T cell receptor beta chains below was sequenced from the same sample in a study of cytomegalovirus exposure and HLA in healthy donors. Researchers ran the PCR with 60 Vbeta and 13 Jbeta primers. Assay used: immunoSEQ multiplex PCR; TCRdb lists only in-frame clones, some missing. The repertoire holds around 100,000 clones, with 55% to 80% as singletons. Material: PBMCs. The receptors were gathered from a man in his forties in good health and CMV-seronegative.

The sample holds a few counts of this clone. The rearrangement links TRBV2 to TRBJ1-3, with D hard to call. CDR1 and CDR2 (germline): SNHLY, FYNNEI. The CDR3 consists of 15 residues. V dropped 3 bases and J dropped 1 base, with 10 bases sitting between them. CDR3 residues: CASSDQALSGNTIYF. DNA of the CDR3: TGTGCCAGCAGTGACCAGGCTCTTTCTGGAAACACCATATATTTT.

The chain uses TRBV7-8 and TRBJ1-6; perhaps TRBD1 as D (5 bases). The germline CDR1 and CDR2 sequences are SGHVS and FQNEAQ. Trimming removed 8 bases at V and 9 bases at J, with 23 bases between. The length of the CDR3 is 16 residues. Here the CDR3 reads CASVSTPVGAGSPLHF. The CDR3 DNA reads as TGTGCCAGCGTATCAACTCCAGTAGGGGCAGGTTCACCCCTCCACTTT.

CDR3: CASSQKSRFTDTQYF. The CDR3 coding sequence is TGTGCCAGCAGCCAAAAATCTAGGTTCACAGATACGCAGTATTTT. V usage is TRBV11-3 and J usage is TRBJ2-3; D unclear. This CDR3 is built from 15 residues. Germline V lookup: CDR1 SGHNT, CDR2 YENEEA. Trimming stripped 5 bases from V and 2 bases from J, with 14 bases between.

V is TRBV5-4 and J is TRBJ2-7, with D tentatively TRBD1 (7 bases). CDR3 length: 14 amino acids. Per germline, CDR1 SGHNT and CDR2 YYREEE (reference sequence). V lost 2 bases and J 4 bases, leaving 13 bases between the germline ends. CDR3 loop: CASSFRGASYEQYF. In nucleotides, the CDR3 is TGTGCCAGCAGCTTCAGGGGGGCATCTTACGAGCAGTACTTC. Using reference TRBV5-4 and TRBJ2-7 for the parts outside the CDR3, the full variable domain is ETGVTQSPTHLIKTRGQQVTLRCSSQSGHNTVSWYQQALGQGPQFIFQYYREEENGRGNFPPRFSGLQFPNYSSELNVNALELDDSALYLCASSFRGASYEQYFGPGTRLTVT.

J is TRBJ2-7 and V is TRBV6-6; no clear D gene. The V end lost 0 bases, the J end lost 3 bases, and 6 bases lay between the germline ends. CDR1 and CDR2 (germline): MNHNY, SVGAGI (reference sequence). The length of the CDR3 is 13 residues. The CDR3 coding sequence is TGTGCCAGCAGTTACTCGATAGACTACGAGCAGTACTTC. Translated, it gives CASSYSIDYEQYF.

This clone appeared a few times. This rearrangement joins TRBV2 to TRBJ2-7; D not certain. CDR3 size: 12 residues. The germline CDR1 and CDR2 sequences are SNHLY and FYNNEI. The V gene lost 10 bases and the J gene lost 2 bases, with 12 bases spanning the gap. CDR3 region: CAKTTNTYEQYF. In DNA form, the CDR3 reads TGTGCCAAAACAACAAACACCTACGAGCAGTACTTC.

The chain joins TRBV2 to TRBJ1-2, with 7 bases that match TRBD1. Germline assignment: CDR1 SNHLY and CDR2 FYNNEI. The V gene end was trimmed by 2 bases and the J gene end by 5 bases; junction bases not matched to a gene: 14. This CDR3 has 17 amino acids. The CDR3 DNA sequence: TGTGCCAGCAGTGAATCAGTTTTGTTGGGACAGTGGTATGGCTACACCTTC. As protein: CASSESVLLGQWYGYTF.

The chain has TRBV6-5 and TRBJ1-2; no reliable D call. Germline loops: CDR1 MNHEY, CDR2 SVGAGI. V lost 5 bases and J 2 bases, leaving 9 bases between the germline ends. This CDR3 is 13 amino acids long. The CDR3 nucleotides read TGTGCCAGCAGTGAAGACACCAACTATGGCTACACCTTC. This sequence encodes CASSEDTNYGYTF.

This chain links TRBV6-5 with TRBJ2-5; the match to TRBD1 covers 7 bases. The V gene's germline CDR1 is MNHEY and CDR2 SVGAGI. J lost 3 bases, V lost 7 bases, and 5 bases had no gene match. The CDR3 is made up of 13 amino acids. The CDR3, as DNA: TGTGCCAGCACCGAACAGGGGAAAGAGACCCAGTACTTC. Translation gives CASTEQGKETQYF.

The chain recombines TRBV4-2 with TRBJ2-1; maybe TRBD2 (6 bases). The V end lost 0 bases, the J end lost 9 bases, and 9 bases lay between the germline ends. In germline, CDR1 is LGHNA, CDR2 YNFKEQ. This CDR3 region has 13 residues. This CDR3 reads CASSQDSGGEQFF. The CDR3 coding sequence is TGTGCCAGCAGCCAAGATAGCGGAGGTGAGCAGTTCTTC.

The J gene is TRBJ2-5, the V gene TRBV5-1; 7 positions agree with TRBD1. The CDR3 has 17 amino acids. V dropped 0 bases and J dropped 4; count of bases not matched to a gene: 12. Germline V gives CDR1 SGHRS, CDR2 YFSETQ. The DNA for the CDR3 is TGCGCCAGCAGCTTGGGGCCTACAGGGGTCCCCCCAGAGACCCAGTACTTC. Amino acid sequence: CASSLGPTGVPPETQYF.

V and J are TRBV27 and TRBJ2-3; D remains ambiguous. The CDR3 is 16 residues long. CDR1 and CDR2 (germline): MNHEY, SMNVEV (reference sequence). Trimming pared 1 base from V and 2 bases from J, leaving 13 bases between. The CDR3 loop is CASSLLAAFNTDTQYF. CDR3 sequence (DNA): TGTGCCAGCAGTTTATTGGCGGCATTCAACACAGATACGCAGTATTTT.

The CDR3 is CASGSTGGGSPLHF. CDR3 DNA sequence: TGTGCCAGCGGTTCAACAGGGGGCGGTTCACCCCTCCACTTT. The chain couples TRBV2 to TRBJ1-6; 9 nucleotides align to TRBD1. The CDR3 covers 14 residues. Trimming cost V 8 bases and J 9 bases; bases outside gene matches: 8. In germline, CDR1 is SNHLY, CDR2 FYNNEI.

This clone was seen more than once but under ten times. The chain has TRBV4-3 and TRBJ2-3; 12 bases match TRBD1. Per the germline V gene, CDR1 is LGHNA and CDR2 is YSLEER. Unmatched junction bases numbered 18, after V lost 3 bases and J lost 2 bases. The CDR3 consists of 21 residues. CDR3 region: CASSQRYGTGGFSRNTDTQYF. As DNA, the CDR3 is TGCGCCAGCAGCCAGAGGTACGGGACAGGGGGCTTTAGCCGTAACACAGATACGCAGTATTTT.

The chain combines TRBV5-1 with TRBJ2-1; a possible D gene is TRBD1 (6 bases). Trimming shortened V by 8 bases and J by 0 bases, and 12 bases separated the two germline ends. Looked up from germline, CDR1 is SGHRS and CDR2 is YFSETQ. The CDR3 is 14 amino acids. CDR3 in amino acids: CASGTGSSYNEQFF. The CDR3 nucleotides read TGCGCCAGTGGTACAGGGAGCTCCTACAATGAGCAGTTCTTC. Together with reference TRBV5-1 and TRBJ2-1, the CDR3 gives the full variable domain: KAGVTQTPRYLIKTRGQQVTLSCSPISGHRSVSWYQQTPGQGLQFLFEYFSETQRNKGNFPGRFSGRQFSNSRSEMNVSTLELGDSALYLCASGTGSSYNEQFFGPGTRLTVL.

This clone has a handful of counts. This rearrangement joins TRBV19 to TRBJ2-2, with 8 nucleotides matching TRBD1. This CDR3 is 14 amino acids long. V was clipped by 7 bases and J by 3 bases; unmatched bases: 4. Germline V gene lookup returns CDR1 LNHDA and CDR2 SQIVND (reference sequence). CDR3 nucleotide sequence: TGTGCCAGTACACCGGGACAGGACACCGGGGAGCTGTTTTTT. This sequence encodes CASTPGQDTGELFF.

V and J are TRBV5-4 and TRBJ2-5, with unresolved D. The V and J ends lost 1 base and 2 bases respectively, with 6 bases between them. The germline V gene has CDR1 SGHNT and CDR2 YYREEE (reference sequence). The CDR3 length is 13 residues. The CDR3 DNA sequence: TGTGCCAGCAGCTTGCAGTGGCAAGAGACCCAGTACTTC. Protein: CASSLQWQETQYF.

The V call is TRBV4-2, the J call TRBJ1-4; 7 positions match TRBD1. With V trimmed by 4 bases and J by 7 bases, 18 bases remained unmatched. The germline V gene encodes CDR1 LGHNA and CDR2 YNFKEQ. This CDR3 has 18 residues. In DNA, the CDR3 is TGTGCCAGCAGCCCCGGGACAGCCCCGGGGTTAGGGGGTGAAAAACTGTTTTTT. As protein: CASSPGTAPGLGGEKLFF.

V is TRBV6-5 and J is TRBJ1-2; 8 bases are shared with TRBD1. Germline V gives CDR1 MNHEY, CDR2 SVGAGI. CDR3 size: 15 residues. V dropped 6 bases and J dropped 4; count of bases not matched to a gene: 10. CDR3 residues: CASSKLDRAGYGYTF. DNA for the CDR3: TGTGCCAGCAGCAAATTGGACAGGGCTGGCTATGGCTACACCTTC.

The chain links TRBV5-1 to TRBJ2-5, with 14 nucleotides matching TRBD2. CDR3 length equals 16 residues. V shed 2 bases, J shed 2 bases, and the junction held 2 bases outside the gene matches. Germline values: CDR1 SGHRS, CDR2 YFSETQ. The CDR3 region has the DNA TGCGCCAGCAGCTTAGGGACTAGCGGGGGTCAAGAGACCCAGTACTTC. Translating gives CASSLGTSGGQETQYF.

The chain employs TRBV7-9 and TRBJ2-7; D is perhaps TRBD1 (6 bases). Germline CDR1 reads SEHNR; CDR2 reads FQNEAQ (reference sequence). The CDR3 is made up of 14 amino acids. V lost 5 bases and J 5 bases, leaving 16 bases between the germline ends. CDR3 DNA: TGTGCCAGCAGCCGGGACACCCTCTCGAACGAGCAGTACTTC. It codes for CASSRDTLSNEQYF.

The rearrangement uses TRBV7-8 and TRBJ2-1; TRBD1 might be the D (6 bases). Germline V gene sequence: CDR1 SGHVS, CDR2 FQNEAQ. V lost 6 bases, J lost 8 bases, and 17 bases lay in between. The CDR3 loop spans 14 amino acids. This CDR3 is CASSSDAQGHEQFF. The DNA for the CDR3 is TGTGCCAGCAGTTCTGACGCACAGGGCCATGAGCAGTTCTTC.

This clone came up a few times. The CDR3 is CASSPLGLDTGVKGYTF. The CDR3 bases are TGTGCCAGCTCACCACTGGGGCTCGATACAGGGGTGAAGGGCTACACCTTC. The chain uses TRBV18 and TRBJ1-2; 7 nucleotides match TRBD1. Looked up from germline, CDR1 is KGHSH and CDR2 is LQKENI. The CDR3 is 17 residues long. J was trimmed by 8 bases and V by 1 base; bases with no gene match: 16. Filled out from reference TRBV18 and TRBJ1-2, the complete variable domain reads NAGVMQNPRHLVRRRGQEARLRCSPMKGHSHVYWYRQLPEEGLKFMVYLQKENIIDESGMPKERFSAEFPKEGPSILRIQQVVRGDSAAYFCASSPLGLDTGVKGYTFGSGTRLTVV.

In the case of this clone: Mismatch with germline at one junction end may stem from a read error. This rearrangement joins TRBV4-2 to TRBJ2-7, with D perhaps TRBD1 (6 bases). This CDR3 contains 13 residues. Per germline, CDR1 LGHNA and CDR2 YNFKEQ. CDR3 amino acids: CASSNGDKAEVGF. CDR3 in DNA: TGTGCCAGCAGCAACGGGGACAAGGCCGAGGTGGGCTTC.

There are a few counts of this clone. The chain uses TRBV28 and TRBJ1-2; TRBD1 matches at 8 bases. The CDR3 has 15 residues. Trimming at V came to 5 bases and at J to 3 bases, leaving 8 bases not matched to a gene. Germline CDR1 MDHEN, CDR2 SYDVKM. CDR3 amino acids: CASSVPAGGDYGYTF. The CDR3 nucleotides are TGTGCCAGCAGTGTCCCCGCAGGGGGCGACTATGGCTACACCTTC.

CDR3 loop: CASSVAQGDINGYTF. The CDR3, as DNA: TGTGCCAGCAGCGTAGCACAGGGGGATATTAACGGCTACACCTTC. V usage is TRBV9 and J usage is TRBJ1-2; TRBD1 agrees at 8 bases. V lost 0 bases to trimming and J lost 8 bases; unmatched junction nucleotides: 9. There are 15 residues in the CDR3. Germline CDR1 SGDLS, CDR2 YYNGEE.